Described below is a single T cell receptor (beta chain) sequence and its context. Clones were sequenced by immunoSEQ multiplex PCR, and TCRdb holds only the in-frame ones, with some missing. The top ten clones hold under 0.9% of a sample with approximately 68,000 clones, roughly nine tenths of them seen once. These data are taken from a study of T cell changes during pregnancy in multiple sclerosis. The V and J ends lost 2 bases and 0 bases respectively, with 17 bases between them. The CDR3 runs 18 residues. Per germline, CDR1 MGHRA and CDR2 YSYEKL. This chain links TRBV4-1 with TRBJ1-3; D gene unclear. This receptor was taken from a female donor in good health, enrolled as a control in a pregnancy study. Source: peripheral blood, taken in the third trimester of pregnancy. The CDR3 nucleotides read TGCGCCAGCAGCCAAATTTTACAGAAGAACTCCTCTGGAAACACCATATATTTT. It is translated as CASSQILQKNSSGNTIYF.